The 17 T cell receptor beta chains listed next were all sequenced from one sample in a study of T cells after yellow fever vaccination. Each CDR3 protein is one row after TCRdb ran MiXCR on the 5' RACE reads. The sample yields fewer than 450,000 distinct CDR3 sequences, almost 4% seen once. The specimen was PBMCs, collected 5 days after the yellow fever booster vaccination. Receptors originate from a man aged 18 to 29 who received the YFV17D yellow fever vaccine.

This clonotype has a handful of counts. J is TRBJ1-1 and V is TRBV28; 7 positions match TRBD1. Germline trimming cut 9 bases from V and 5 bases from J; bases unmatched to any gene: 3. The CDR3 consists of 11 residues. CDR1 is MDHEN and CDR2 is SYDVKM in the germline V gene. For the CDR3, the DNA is TGTGCCAGTTTACAGGGGACTGAAGCTTTCTTT. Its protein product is CASLQGTEAFF.

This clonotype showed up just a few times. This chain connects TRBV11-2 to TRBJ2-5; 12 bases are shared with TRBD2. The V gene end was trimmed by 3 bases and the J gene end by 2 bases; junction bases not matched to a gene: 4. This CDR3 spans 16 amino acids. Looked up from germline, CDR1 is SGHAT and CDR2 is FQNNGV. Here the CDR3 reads CASSFGLAGTQETQYF. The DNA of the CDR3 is TGTGCCAGCAGCTTCGGACTAGCGGGGACACAAGAGACCCAGTACTTC.

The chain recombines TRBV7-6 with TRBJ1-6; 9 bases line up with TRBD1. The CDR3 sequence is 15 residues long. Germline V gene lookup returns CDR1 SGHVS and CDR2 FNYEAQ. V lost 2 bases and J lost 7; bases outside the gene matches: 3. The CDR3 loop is CASSLRDRDNSPLHF. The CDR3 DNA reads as TGTGCCAGCAGCTTACGGGACAGGGACAATTCACCCCTCCACTTT.

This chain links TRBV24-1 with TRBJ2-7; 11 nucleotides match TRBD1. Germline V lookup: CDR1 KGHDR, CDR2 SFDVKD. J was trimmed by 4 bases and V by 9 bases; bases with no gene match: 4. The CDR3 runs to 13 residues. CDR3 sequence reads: CATRRDRGYEQYV. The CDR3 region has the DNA TGTGCCACCCGCCGGGACAGGGGGTACGAGCAGTACGTC.

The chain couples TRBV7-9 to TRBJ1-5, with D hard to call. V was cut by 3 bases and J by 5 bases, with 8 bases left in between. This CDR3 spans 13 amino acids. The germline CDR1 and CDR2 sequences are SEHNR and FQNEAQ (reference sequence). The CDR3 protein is CASSLWMDQPQHF. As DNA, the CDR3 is TGTGCCAGCAGCTTGTGGATGGATCAGCCCCAGCATTTT.

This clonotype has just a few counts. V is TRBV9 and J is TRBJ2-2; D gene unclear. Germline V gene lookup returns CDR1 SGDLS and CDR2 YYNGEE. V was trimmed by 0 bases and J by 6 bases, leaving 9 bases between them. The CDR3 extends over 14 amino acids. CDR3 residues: CASSVETPPGELFF. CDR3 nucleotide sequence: TGTGCCAGCAGCGTAGAGACACCCCCCGGGGAGCTGTTTTTT.

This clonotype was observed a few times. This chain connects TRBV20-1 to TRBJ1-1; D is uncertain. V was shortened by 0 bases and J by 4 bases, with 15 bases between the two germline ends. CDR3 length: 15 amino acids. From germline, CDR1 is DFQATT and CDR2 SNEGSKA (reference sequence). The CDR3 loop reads CSARDLGEVGTEAFF. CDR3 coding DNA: TGCAGTGCTAGAGATCTTGGGGAGGTCGGCACTGAAGCTTTCTTT.

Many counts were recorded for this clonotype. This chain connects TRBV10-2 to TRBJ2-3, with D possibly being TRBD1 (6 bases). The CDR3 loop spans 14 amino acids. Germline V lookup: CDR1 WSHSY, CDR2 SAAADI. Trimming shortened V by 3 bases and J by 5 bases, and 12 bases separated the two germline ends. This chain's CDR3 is CASSDRGDVDTQYF. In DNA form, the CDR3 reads TGCGCCAGCAGTGACAGGGGTGATGTAGATACGCAGTATTTT.

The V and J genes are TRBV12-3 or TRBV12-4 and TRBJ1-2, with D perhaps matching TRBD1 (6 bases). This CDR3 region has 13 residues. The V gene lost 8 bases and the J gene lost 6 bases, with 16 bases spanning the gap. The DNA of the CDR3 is TGTGCCAGCCGATTGGGGGGGGGCGATGGCTACACCTTC. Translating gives CASRLGGGDGYTF.

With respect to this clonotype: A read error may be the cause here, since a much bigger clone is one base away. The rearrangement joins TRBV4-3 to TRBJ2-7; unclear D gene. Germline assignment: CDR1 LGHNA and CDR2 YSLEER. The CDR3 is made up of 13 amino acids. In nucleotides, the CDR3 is TGCGCCAGCAGCCAATCCCCCTCCTCCGAGCAGTACTTC. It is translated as CASSQSPSSEQYF.

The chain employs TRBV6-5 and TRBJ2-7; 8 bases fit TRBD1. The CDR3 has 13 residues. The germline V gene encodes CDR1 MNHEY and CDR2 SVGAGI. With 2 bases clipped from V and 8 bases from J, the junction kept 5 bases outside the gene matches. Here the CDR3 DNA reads TGTGCCAGCAGTTACCTCGGGACAGGACAGCAGTACTTC. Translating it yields CASSYLGTGQQYF.

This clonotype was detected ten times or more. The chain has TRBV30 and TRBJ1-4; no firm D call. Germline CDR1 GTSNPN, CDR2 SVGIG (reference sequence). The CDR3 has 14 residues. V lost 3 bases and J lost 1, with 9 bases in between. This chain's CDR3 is CAWSYLGTNEKLFF. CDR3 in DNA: TGTGCCTGGAGCTACTTAGGAACTAATGAAAAACTGTTTTTT.

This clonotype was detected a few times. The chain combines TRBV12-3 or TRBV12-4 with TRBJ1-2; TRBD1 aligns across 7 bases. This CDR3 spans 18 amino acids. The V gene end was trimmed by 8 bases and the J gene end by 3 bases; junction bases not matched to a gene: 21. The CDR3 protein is CASGRDWPVRGKDYGYTF. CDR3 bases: TGTGCCAGCGGTCGGGATTGGCCAGTCAGGGGGAAGGACTATGGCTACACCTTC.

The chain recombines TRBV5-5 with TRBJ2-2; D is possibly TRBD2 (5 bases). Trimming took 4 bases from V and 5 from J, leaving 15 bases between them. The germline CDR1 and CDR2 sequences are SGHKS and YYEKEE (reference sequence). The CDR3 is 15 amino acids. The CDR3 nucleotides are TGTGCCAGCAGCGAAAAACTAGGGTGGACCGGGGAGCTGTTTTTT. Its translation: CASSEKLGWTGELFF.

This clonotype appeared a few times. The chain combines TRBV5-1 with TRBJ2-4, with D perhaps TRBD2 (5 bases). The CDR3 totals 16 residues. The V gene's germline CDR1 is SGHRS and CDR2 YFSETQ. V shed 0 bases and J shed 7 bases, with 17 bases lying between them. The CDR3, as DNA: TGCGCCAGCAGCTTGGGTCCAGGCGCGGGCGACAACATTCAGTACTTC. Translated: CASSLGPGAGDNIQYF. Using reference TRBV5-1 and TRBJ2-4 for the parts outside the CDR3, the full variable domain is KAGVTQTPRYLIKTRGQQVTLSCSPISGHRSVSWYQQTPGQGLQFLFEYFSETQRNKGNFPGRFSGRQFSNSRSEMNVSTLELGDSALYLCASSLGPGAGDNIQYFGAGTRLSVL.

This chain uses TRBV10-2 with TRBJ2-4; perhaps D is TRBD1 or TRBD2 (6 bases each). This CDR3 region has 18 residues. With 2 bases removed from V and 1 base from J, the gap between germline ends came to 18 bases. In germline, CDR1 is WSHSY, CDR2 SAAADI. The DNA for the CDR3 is TGCGCCAGCAGTGAGAGGGTAGGAGGGACATACGCCAAAAACATTCAGTACTTC. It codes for CASSERVGGTYAKNIQYF.

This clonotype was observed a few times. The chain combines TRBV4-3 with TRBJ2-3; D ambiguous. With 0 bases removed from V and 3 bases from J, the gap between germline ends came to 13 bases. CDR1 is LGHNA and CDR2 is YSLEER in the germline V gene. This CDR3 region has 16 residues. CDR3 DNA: TGCGCCAGCAGCCAAGAGGCCAGACCCGCTACAGATACGCAGTATTTT. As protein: CASSQEARPATDTQYF.